A selection of T cell receptor beta chains follows, all from one sample in a study of technical replicates of blood from a few donors. Repertoires were generated with immunoSEQ multiplex PCR, while TCRdb's copy carries only in-frame clones and drops some. The sample has tens of thousands of clones; around 90% are singletons. Sequenced: T cells isolated from PBMCs. These receptors originate from a human donor in good health. The CDR3 runs from the conserved cysteine through the conserved F or W. D genes are given only for firm matches. Some rows mark clone size as missing; the rest say once, few, many or name a class of expanded clone.

size: .
J: TRBJ1-2
D: TRBD1
V: TRBV28
CDR3: CASSPGQGRGGYTF
DNA: TGTGCCAGCAGTCCGGGACAGGGCCGGGGGGGCTACACCTTC

size: .
J: TRBJ2-1
D: TRBD2
V: TRBV6-5
CDR3: CASTPGLAGGQQFF
DNA: TGTGCCAGCACCCCAGGACTAGCGGGAGGGCAGCAGTTCTTC

size: .
J: TRBJ2-3
D: .
V: TRBV5-1
CDR3: CASSLGGLDTQYF
DNA: TGCGCCAGCAGCTTGGGAGGATTAGATACGCAGTATTTT

size: .
J: TRBJ1-5
D: TRBD1
V: TRBV6-6
CDR3: CASSYPDRGNQPQHF
DNA: TGTGCCAGCAGTTACCCTGACAGGGGGAATCAGCCCCAGCATTTT

size: .
J: TRBJ2-7
D: .
V: TRBV27
CDR3: CASSFDGKRNEQYF
DNA: TGTGCCAGCAGTTTCGACGGGAAGAGGAACGAGCAGTACTTC

size: .
J: TRBJ2-3
D: .
V: TRBV2
CDR3: CASNQYTDTQYF
DNA: TGTGCCAGCAACCAGTACACAGATACGCAGTATTTT

size: .
J: TRBJ2-7
D: TRBD1
V: TRBV5-1
CDR3: CASSLKGQGAREQYF
DNA: TGCGCCAGCAGCTTGAAAGGACAGGGGGCGAGGGAGCAGTACTTC

size: .
J: TRBJ2-5
D: TRBD2
V: TRBV7-9
CDR3: CASSPTLAAQETQYF
DNA: TGTGCCAGCAGCCCGACGCTAGCGGCCCAAGAGACCCAGTACTTC

size: .
J: TRBJ2-7
D: TRBD2
V: TRBV27
CDR3: CASSMRLADYYEQYF
DNA: TGTGCCAGCAGTATGCGACTAGCAGATTACTACGAGCAGTACTTC

size: .
J: TRBJ2-5
D: .
V: TRBV19
CDR3: CASSEQVLGTQYF
DNA: TGTGCCAGTAGCGAGCAGGTGCTGGGGACCCAGTACTTC

size: once
J: TRBJ1-2
D: .
V: TRBV10-3
CDR3: CAISVPHSYGYTF
DNA: TGTGCCATCAGTGTCCCGCATAGCTATGGCTACACCTTC

size: .
J: TRBJ2-7
D: .
V: TRBV10-3
CDR3: CAISEPGYEQYF
DNA: TGTGCCATCAGTGAGCCAGGCTACGAGCAGTACTTC

size: .
J: TRBJ1-2
D: TRBD1
V: TRBV28
CDR3: CASSDPPGQKSYGYTF
DNA: TGTGCCAGCAGTGACCCTCCGGGACAGAAGTCCTATGGCTACACCTTC

size: .
J: TRBJ2-1
D: TRBD1
V: TRBV5-1
CDR3: CASSLDRGHNEQFF
DNA: TGCGCCAGCAGCTTGGACAGGGGGCACAATGAGCAGTTCTTC

size: .
J: TRBJ1-2
D: .
V: TRBV28
CDR3: CASRRSVNYGYTF
DNA: TGTGCCAGCAGGAGGTCAGTCAACTATGGCTACACCTTC

size: .
J: TRBJ2-2
D: .
V: TRBV9
CDR3: CASSVDDSPNTGELFF
DNA: TGTGCCAGCAGCGTAGACGACAGCCCCAACACCGGGGAGCTGTTTTTT

size: .
J: TRBJ2-5
D: TRBD2
V: TRBV6-1
CDR3: CASGHSGYQETQYF
DNA: TGTGCCAGCGGACATAGCGGGTATCAAGAGACCCAGTACTTC

size: .
J: TRBJ1-2
D: TRBD1
V: TRBV10-3
CDR3: CAIRRDRTNYGYTF
DNA: TGTGCCATCAGGAGGGACAGAACTAACTATGGCTACACCTTC

size: .
J: TRBJ1-2
D: TRBD1
V: TRBV28
CDR3: CATNRGSLNYGYTF
DNA: TGTGCCACCAACAGGGGCAGCCTTAACTATGGCTACACCTTC

size: .
J: TRBJ2-7
D: .
V: TRBV28
CDR3: CASSLYRPDVAAVRDYEQYF
DNA: TGTGCCAGCAGTTTATATAGACCGGACGTAGCTGCCGTGAGGGATTACGAGCAGTACTTC

size: .
J: TRBJ1-1
D: TRBD1
V: TRBV27
CDR3: CASSPLDRGTEAFF
DNA: TGTGCCAGCAGTCCTCTGGACAGGGGCACTGAAGCTTTCTTT

size: .
J: TRBJ1-1
D: .
V: TRBV5-4
CDR3: CASRSGKVNTEAFF
DNA: TGTGCCAGCAGGTCGGGGAAGGTGAACACTGAAGCTTTCTTT

size: .
J: TRBJ2-7
D: .
V: TRBV5-1
CDR3: CASSLIQGYEQYF
DNA: TGCGCCAGCAGCCTTATACAGGGCTACGAGCAGTACTTC

size: .
J: TRBJ2-1
D: .
V: TRBV27
CDR3: CASSLSKYNEQFF
DNA: TGTGCCAGCAGTTTATCTAAATACAATGAGCAGTTCTTC

size: .
J: TRBJ2-5
D: TRBD2
V: TRBV7-8
CDR3: CASSLERGFSETQYF
DNA: TGTGCCAGCAGCCTAGAGCGGGGTTTCTCGGAGACCCAGTACTTC

size: .
J: TRBJ2-2
D: TRBD2
V: TRBV6-5
CDR3: CASSYFSGRATGELFF
DNA: TGTGCCAGCAGTTACTTTAGCGGGAGGGCCACCGGGGAGCTGTTTTTT

size: .
J: TRBJ2-3
D: TRBD1
V: TRBV29-1
CDR3: CSVEGGQGSTDTQYF
DNA: TGCAGCGTTGAAGGCGGACAGGGGAGCACAGATACGCAGTATTTT

size: .
J: TRBJ2-1
D: TRBD1
V: TRBV29-1
CDR3: CSVVAYPGQGDEQFF
DNA: TGCAGCGTTGTCGCCTACCCGGGACAGGGAGATGAGCAGTTCTTC

size: .
J: TRBJ2-7
D: .
V: TRBV5-1
CDR3: CASSVGEYEQYF
DNA: TGCGCCAGCAGCGTGGGGGAGTACGAGCAGTACTTC

size: .
J: TRBJ2-7
D: .
V: TRBV27
CDR3: CASSLRGGAYEQYF
DNA: TGTGCCAGCAGTTTAAGGGGGGGGGCCTACGAGCAGTACTTC

size: .
J: TRBJ2-3
D: .
V: TRBV5-4
CDR3: CASSLGGYTDTQYF
DNA: TGTGCCAGCAGCTTGGGGGGCTACACAGATACGCAGTATTTT

size: .
J: TRBJ2-3
D: .
V: TRBV21-1
CDR3: CASTPQGPWSTDTQYF
DNA: TGTGCCAGCACCCCCCAGGGCCCGTGGAGCACAGATACGCAGTATTTT

size: .
J: TRBJ1-2
D: .
V: TRBV7-9
CDR3: CASASTGLYGYTF
DNA: TGTGCCAGTGCTTCCACAGGGCTCTATGGCTACACCTTC

size: .
J: TRBJ2-1
D: .
V: TRBV25-1
CDR3: CASRSGGSYNEQFF
DNA: TGTGCCAGCAGGAGTGGGGGGTCCTACAATGAGCAGTTCTTC

size: .
J: TRBJ2-7
D: .
V: TRBV7-9
CDR3: CASSLTRDEQYF
DNA: TGTGCCAGCAGCTTAACCAGGGACGAGCAGTACTTC

size: .
J: TRBJ2-7
D: TRBD2
V: TRBV7-6
CDR3: CASSLGPSGRGEQYF
DNA: TGTGCCAGCAGCTTAGGTCCTAGCGGGCGGGGCGAGCAGTACTTC

size: few
J: TRBJ1-1
D: .
V: TRBV9
CDR3: CASSISTGNTEAFF
DNA: TGTGCCAGCAGCATTTCGACAGGGAACACTGAAGCTTTCTTT

size: .
J: TRBJ2-1
D: TRBD2
V: TRBV2
CDR3: CASRLAGAIYEQFF
DNA: TGTGCCAGCAGGCTAGCGGGAGCTATCTATGAGCAGTTCTTC

size: .
J: TRBJ2-1
D: TRBD2
V: TRBV7-3
CDR3: CASSFMTSGRLNEQFF
DNA: TGTGCCAGCAGCTTCATGACTAGCGGGAGGCTCAATGAGCAGTTCTTC

size: .
J: TRBJ2-2
D: .
V: TRBV19
CDR3: CASKFGQNTGELFF
DNA: TGTGCCAGTAAGTTCGGACAAAACACCGGGGAGCTGTTTTTT

size: .
J: TRBJ1-4
D: TRBD1
V: TRBV5-4
CDR3: CASSLEGQVATNEKLFF
DNA: TGTGCCAGCAGCTTAGAAGGACAGGTTGCAACTAATGAAAAACTGTTTTTT

size: .
J: TRBJ2-4
D: .
V: TRBV7-9
CDR3: CASQTYAKNIQYF
DNA: TGTGCCAGCCAAACTTATGCCAAAAACATTCAGTACTTC

size: .
J: TRBJ2-5
D: TRBD2
V: TRBV18
CDR3: CASSPPFWMEREGQETQYF
DNA: TGTGCCAGCTCACCACCCTTTTGGATGGAGCGGGAGGGCCAAGAGACCCAGTACTTC

size: .
J: TRBJ2-1
D: .
V: TRBV19
CDR3: CASSTGYHHNEQFF
DNA: TGTGCCAGTAGCACAGGGTATCACCACAATGAGCAGTTCTTC

size: .
J: TRBJ1-2
D: .
V: TRBV6-5
CDR3: CASSYLGANGYTF
DNA: TGTGCCAGCAGTTACTTGGGGGCTAATGGCTACACCTTC

size: .
J: TRBJ2-7
D: .
V: TRBV9
CDR3: CASSPEGGYEQYF
DNA: TGTGCCAGCAGCCCTGAGGGGGGGTACGAGCAGTACTTC

size: .
J: TRBJ2-1
D: .
V: TRBV7-8
CDR3: CASSLYENEQFF
DNA: TGTGCCAGCAGCTTATACGAGAATGAGCAGTTCTTC

size: .
J: TRBJ2-3
D: .
V: TRBV19
CDR3: CASSNGAEVDTQYF
DNA: TGTGCCAGTAGTAATGGGGCTGAGGTAGATACGCAGTATTTT

size: .
J: TRBJ2-1
D: TRBD2
V: TRBV7-9
CDR3: CASSPPKREEFF
DNA: TGTGCCAGCAGCCCGCCAAAGCGGGAGGAGTTCTTC

size: .
J: TRBJ1-4
D: .
V: TRBV2
CDR3: CASSEGTTTNEKLFF
DNA: TGTGCCAGCAGTGAAGGGACAACTACTAATGAAAAACTGTTTTTT

size: .
J: TRBJ2-7
D: TRBD2
V: TRBV7-9
CDR3: CASSPKTSDAYEQYF
DNA: TGTGCCAGCAGTCCAAAGACTAGCGATGCCTACGAGCAGTACTTC

size: .
J: TRBJ2-7
D: .
V: TRBV5-6
CDR3: CASSLGYRREQYF
DNA: TGTGCCAGCAGCTTGGGCTACAGAAGGGAGCAGTACTTC

size: .
J: TRBJ2-2
D: TRBD1
V: TRBV5-6
CDR3: CASSGEGAADTGELFF
DNA: TGTGCCAGCAGCGGTGAGGGGGCAGCGGACACCGGGGAGCTGTTTTTT

size: once
J: TRBJ1-2
D: .
V: TRBV30
CDR3: CAWSGGQSYGYTF
DNA: TGTGCCTGGAGCGGAGGACAGTCCTATGGCTACACCTTC

size: .
J: TRBJ1-3
D: TRBD1
V: TRBV29-1
CDR3: CSVGTGGAGNTIYF
DNA: TGCAGCGTCGGAACAGGGGGCGCTGGAAACACCATATATTTT

size: .
J: TRBJ2-3
D: TRBD2
V: TRBV6-1
CDR3: CASSETSGMGTDTQYF
DNA: TGTGCCAGCAGTGAGACTAGCGGGATGGGCACAGATACGCAGTATTTT